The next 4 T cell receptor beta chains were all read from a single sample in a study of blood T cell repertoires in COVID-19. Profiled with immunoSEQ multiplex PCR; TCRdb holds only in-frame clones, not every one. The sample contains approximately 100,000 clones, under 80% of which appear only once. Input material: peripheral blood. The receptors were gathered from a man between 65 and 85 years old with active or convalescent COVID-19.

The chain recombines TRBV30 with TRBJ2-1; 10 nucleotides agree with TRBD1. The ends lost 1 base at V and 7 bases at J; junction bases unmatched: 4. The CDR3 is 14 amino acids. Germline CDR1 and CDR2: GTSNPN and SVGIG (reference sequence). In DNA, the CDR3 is TGTGCCTGGAGTGGGGACAGGGGCGAAAATGAGCAGTTCTTC. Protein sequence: CAWSGDRGENEQFF. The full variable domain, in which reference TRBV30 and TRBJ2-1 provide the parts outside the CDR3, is SQTIHQWPATLVQPVGSPLSLECTVEGTSNPNLYWYRQAAGRGLQLLFYSVGIGQISSEVPQNLSASRPQDRQFILSSKKLLLSDSGFYLCAWSGDRGENEQFFGPGTRLTVL.

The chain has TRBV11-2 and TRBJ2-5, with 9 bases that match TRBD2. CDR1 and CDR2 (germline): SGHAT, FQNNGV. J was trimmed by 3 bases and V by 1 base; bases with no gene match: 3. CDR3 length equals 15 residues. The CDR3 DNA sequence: TGTGCCAGCAGCTTAGGGACTAGCGTCGAAGAGACCCAGTACTTC. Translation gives CASSLGTSVEETQYF.

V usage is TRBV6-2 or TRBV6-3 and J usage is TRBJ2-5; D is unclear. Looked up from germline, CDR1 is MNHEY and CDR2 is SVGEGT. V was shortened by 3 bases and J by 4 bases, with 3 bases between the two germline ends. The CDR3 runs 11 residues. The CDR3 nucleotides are TGTGCCAGCAGTTATATAGAGACCCAGTACTTC. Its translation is CASSYIETQYF.

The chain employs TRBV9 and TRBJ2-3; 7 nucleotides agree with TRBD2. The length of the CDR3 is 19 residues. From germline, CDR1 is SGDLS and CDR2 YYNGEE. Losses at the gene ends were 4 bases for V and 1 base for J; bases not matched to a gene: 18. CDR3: CASSFPHEGGPEGTDTQYF. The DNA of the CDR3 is TGTGCCAGCAGCTTCCCGCATGAGGGAGGGCCTGAGGGCACAGATACGCAGTATTTT.